These T cell receptor beta chains were read from a single sample in a study of blood T cell repertoires in COVID-19. Method: immunoSEQ multiplex PCR; TCRdb's copy keeps in-frame clones and lacks some. In the table there are about 240,000 clones, more than 85% of which are singletons. What was sequenced was PBMCs or T cells enriched from blood (not recorded which). The origin of the receptors is a man in his forties who had recovered from COVID-19. CDR3s include the opening cysteine and the closing phenylalanine or tryptophan. D genes are given only for firm matches. Clone size is stated in some rows and not others, as once, few, many or a class when expanded.

CDR3nt	CDR3aa	j_gene	d_gene	abundance	v_gene
TGTGCCAGCAACACCGGGCCGAGCGGTGGGGAGCTGTTTTTT	CASNTGPSGGELFF	TRBJ2-2	-	-	TRBV2
TGCGCCAGCAGCTTGACAGGGGATATTCCAAATTCACCCCTCCACTTT	CASSLTGDIPNSPLHF	TRBJ1-6	TRBD1	few	TRBV5-1
TGTGCCAGCTCACCGTGGGAGGCAGTTTCGTTTTTCTCTGGAAACACCATATATTTT	CASSPWEAVSFFSGNTIYF	TRBJ1-3	-	-	TRBV18
TGTGCCAGCAGCCAAGATTGGACAGTAACACACAATGAGCAGTTCTTC	CASSQDWTVTHNEQFF	TRBJ2-1	-	few	TRBV3-1/TRBV3-2
TGTGCCAGTTCTTCCGGGTCCGAAGAGACCCAGTACTTC	CASSSGSEETQYF	TRBJ2-5	-	-	TRBV19
TGCAGTGCTAGTGACCCGTGGCGTGGCGGGAGCTACGAGCAGTACTTC	CSASDPWRGGSYEQYF	TRBJ2-7	TRBD2	-	TRBV20-1
TGCGCCAGCAGCTTGGGGGAAGGGACTAGCGGGAGGAGGCGCAATGAGCAGTTCTTC	CASSLGEGTSGRRRNEQFF	TRBJ2-1	TRBD2	-	TRBV5-1
TGTGCCAGCAGTCTCCGGGGGACAGGGGGCGGATCCCCGGCCTACGAGCAGTACTTC	CASSLRGTGGGSPAYEQYF	TRBJ2-7	TRBD1	-	TRBV27
TGTGCCAGCAGCCCCCATCCGGGACTAGCGGGAGGGACTTCCTACAATGAGCAGTTCTTC	CASSPHPGLAGGTSYNEQFF	TRBJ2-1	TRBD2	-	TRBV7-3
TGCGCCACCACGGGCGGGGTAGGGTCAGATACGCAGTATTTT	CATTGGVGSDTQYF	TRBJ2-3	-	-	TRBV10-2
TGTGCCAGCAGTTACTCCCCGGGTCAAAATCCGTACGAGCAGTACTTC	CASSYSPGQNPYEQYF	TRBJ2-7	-	-	TRBV6-5
TGTGCCAGCAGTGAGGAGGGCGAGCAGTACTTC	CASSEEGEQYF	TRBJ2-7	-	few	TRBV2
TGCGCCAGCAGCCCGGGACAGAGCACTGAAGCTTTCTTT	CASSPGQSTEAFF	TRBJ1-1	TRBD1	-	TRBV5-1
TGTGCCAGTAGTATAGGGACAGGGGCAAGGATTCAGCCCCAGCATTTT	CASSIGTGARIQPQHF	TRBJ1-5	TRBD1	-	TRBV19
TGTGCCTGGATCCGGGACAGCTACGAGCAGTACTTC	CAWIRDSYEQYF	TRBJ2-7	TRBD1	once	TRBV30
TGTGCCAGCAGTGAGGGACAGGGGGCGGCCAAAAACATTCAGTACTTC	CASSEGQGAAKNIQYF	TRBJ2-4	TRBD1	-	TRBV6-1
TGTGCCAGCAGTTTACGGGCGGGAGATACGCAGTATTTT	CASSLRAGDTQYF	TRBJ2-3	-	-	TRBV28
TGTGCCAGCAGCGTACAGGGGGCCTCTGGAAACACCATATATTTT	CASSVQGASGNTIYF	TRBJ1-3	TRBD1	-	TRBV11-2
TGTGCCAGCAGCTTAGCGGGTGGGGGGGCCAAAAACATTCAGTACTTC	CASSLAGGGAKNIQYF	TRBJ2-4	-	-	TRBV7-2
TGTGCCAGCAGCCGGCCTACGGGGAGAAGCTACAATGAGCAGTTCTTC	CASSRPTGRSYNEQFF	TRBJ2-1	-	few	TRBV14
TGTGCCAGCAGGCTAGCGGCCAATGAGCAGTTCTTC	CASRLAANEQFF	TRBJ2-1	TRBD2	-	TRBV25-1
TGTGCCAGTAGTATGTTGGGACAGAGTTCCTACGAGCAGTACTTC	CASSMLGQSSYEQYF	TRBJ2-7	TRBD1	-	TRBV19
TGTGCCATCAGTGTCAGGCCACCTTTCACAGATACGCAGTATTTT	CAISVRPPFTDTQYF	TRBJ2-3	-	-	TRBV10-3
TGTGCCAGTAGTCCCCGGAGAGCTACTAGCAATCAGCCCCAGCATTTT	CASSPRRATSNQPQHF	TRBJ1-5	-	-	TRBV19
TGTGCCAGCAGCGTAGATGGGGGACAGGGGCATCAGTTCTTC	CASSVDGGQGHQFF	TRBJ2-1	TRBD1	-	TRBV9
TGTGCCAGCAGCCAAGTCACTGGGGGGAGCACTGAAGCTTTCTTT	CASSQVTGGSTEAFF	TRBJ1-1	-	-	TRBV3-1/TRBV3-2
TGTGCCACCAGTGGACTAGCGGTACAAGAGACCCAGTACTTC	CATSGLAVQETQYF	TRBJ2-5	TRBD2	-	TRBV6-2/TRBV6-3
TGCGCCAGCAGCCAAGATCTGGGGCTAGCGGGAGCCGGGGAGCTGTTTTTT	CASSQDLGLAGAGELFF	TRBJ2-2	TRBD2	-	TRBV4-1
TGTGCCAGCAGCTCCCGACTAAACGCTGAAGCTTTCTTT	CASSSRLNAEAFF	TRBJ1-1	-	-	TRBV11-3
TGTGCCAGCAGCCAATCGTCGTCGGGAGTGCCAGATACGCAGTATTTT	CASSQSSSGVPDTQYF	TRBJ2-3	-	-	TRBV16
TGCGCCAGCAGCTTGGCCTCTCAGTCGAATGAAAAACTGTTTTTT	CASSLASQSNEKLFF	TRBJ1-4	-	once	TRBV5-1
TGTGCCAGCACCCTAACGACAGGGGGTGGCCAGCCCCAGCATTTT	CASTLTTGGGQPQHF	TRBJ1-5	TRBD1	-	TRBV28
TGTGCCAGCAGCTTAAATCCAGATTACGAGCAGTACTTC	CASSLNPDYEQYF	TRBJ2-7	-	-	TRBV7-3
TGTGCCAGCAGCCTTGACCAGGGGCTAGCTGAAGCTTTCTTT	CASSLDQGLAEAFF	TRBJ1-1	-	-	TRBV7-9
TGCGCCAGCAATCGAGGGGGCCGCCCGTCCGGGGCCAACGTCCTGACTTTC	CASNRGGRPSGANVLTF	TRBJ2-6	TRBD1	-	TRBV5-1
TGTGCCAGCAGCCCCGGGTCCGGGGGGCAGCGGAATTCACCCCTCCACTTT	CASSPGSGGQRNSPLHF	TRBJ1-6	-	-	TRBV7-6
TGTGCCAGCAGACGGAGAGGGGGCCAGGGGAAAGAGACCCAGTACTTC	CASRRRGGQGKETQYF	TRBJ2-5	TRBD1	-	TRBV13
TGTGCCAGTAGTATTTGGGGGGACTCTAACTATGGCTACACCTTC	CASSIWGDSNYGYTF	TRBJ1-2	-	-	TRBV19
TGTGCCAGTAGTTCGCCGGGACTAGCGGGTTCGAGCTCCTACAATGAGCAGTTCTTC	CASSSPGLAGSSSYNEQFF	TRBJ2-1	TRBD2	-	TRBV19
TGTGCCAGCACCCCGCCCTGGGAGGACGCAAGAGACTACGAGCAGTACTTC	CASTPPWEDARDYEQYF	TRBJ2-7	-	once	TRBV28
TGCGCCAGCAGCAAGGGGCAGGGGTTAGTTGCGGGAGTTTGGAATGAGCAGTTCTTC	CASSKGQGLVAGVWNEQFF	TRBJ2-1	-	-	TRBV4-1
TGCGCCAGCAGTCGCCGACAGTACTACGAGCAGTACTTC	CASSRRQYYEQYF	TRBJ2-7	-	-	TRBV5-1